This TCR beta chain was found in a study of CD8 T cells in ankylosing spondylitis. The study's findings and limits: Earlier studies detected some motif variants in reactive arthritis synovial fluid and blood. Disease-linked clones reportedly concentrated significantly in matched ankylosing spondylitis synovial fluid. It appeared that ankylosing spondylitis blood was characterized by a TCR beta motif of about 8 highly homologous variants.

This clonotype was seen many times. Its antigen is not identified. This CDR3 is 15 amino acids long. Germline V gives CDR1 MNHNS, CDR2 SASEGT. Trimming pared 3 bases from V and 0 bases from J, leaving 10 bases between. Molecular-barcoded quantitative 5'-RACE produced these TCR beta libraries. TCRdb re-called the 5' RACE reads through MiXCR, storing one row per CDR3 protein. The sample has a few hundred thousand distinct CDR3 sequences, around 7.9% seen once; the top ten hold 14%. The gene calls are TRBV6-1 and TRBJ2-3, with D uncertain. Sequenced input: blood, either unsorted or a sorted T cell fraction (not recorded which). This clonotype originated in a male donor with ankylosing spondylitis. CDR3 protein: CASSEPTRSTDTQYF. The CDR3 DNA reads TGTGCCAGCAGTGAGCCGACGCGGAGCACAGATACGCAGTATTTT.